The clone carrying this T cell receptor beta chain was picked up a small number of times. The antigen remains unidentified. The data stem from a study of T cells after yellow fever vaccination. General study findings and limits: Re-detected after boosting: most primary clones, about 95% of CD4 and about 85% of CD8. A faster peak, day 5 versus 15, was reached by the weaker secondary response. Overlap between CD4 and CD8 compartments was detected for a small share of clonotypes.

Germline-derived CDR1 and CDR2 are SGHVS and FQNEAQ. The CDR3 totals 16 residues. The V and J ends lost 1 base and 1 base, in that order; junction bases with no gene match: 2. Researchers made TCR cDNA using 5'RACE template switching, and this step added a universal primer site and UMIs. TCRdb independently ran MiXCR on the 5' RACE reads; one entry per CDR3 protein. Of a few hundred thousand distinct CDR3 sequences in the sample, 6.9% were seen once. Material: CD4+ T cells sorted from PBMCs, obtained 15 days after the yellow fever booster vaccination. The sequence was obtained from a man aged 30 to 39 who received the YFV17D yellow fever vaccine. The J gene is TRBJ2-1, the V gene TRBV7-8; TRBD2 aligns across 9 bases. CDR3 sequence reads: CASSLGSGRSYNEQFF. As DNA, the CDR3 is TGTGCCAGCAGCTTAGGGAGCGGGAGGTCCTACAATGAGCAGTTCTTC.